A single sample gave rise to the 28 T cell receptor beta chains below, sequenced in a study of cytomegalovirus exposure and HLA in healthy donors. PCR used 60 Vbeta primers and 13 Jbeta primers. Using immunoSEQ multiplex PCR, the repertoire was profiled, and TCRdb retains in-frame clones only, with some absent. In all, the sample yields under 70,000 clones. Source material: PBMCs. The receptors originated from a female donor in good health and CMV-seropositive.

The CDR3 loop reads CAWTKGLNQPQHF. The CDR3 region has the DNA TGTGCCTGGACCAAGGGACTGAATCAGCCCCAGCATTTT. The chain employs TRBV30 and TRBJ1-5; a weak D match, TRBD1 (5 bases). The CDR3 length is 13 residues. V shed 4 bases and J shed 4 bases, with 11 bases lying between them. Germline V lookup: CDR1 GTSNPN, CDR2 SVGIG (reference sequence).

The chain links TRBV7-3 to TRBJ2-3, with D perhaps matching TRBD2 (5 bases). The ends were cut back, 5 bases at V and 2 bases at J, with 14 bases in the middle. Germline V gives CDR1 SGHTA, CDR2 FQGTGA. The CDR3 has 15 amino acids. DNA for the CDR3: TGTGCCAGCAGCCCTCTTCAAGCGGCCACAGATACGCAGTATTTT. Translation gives CASSPLQAATDTQYF.

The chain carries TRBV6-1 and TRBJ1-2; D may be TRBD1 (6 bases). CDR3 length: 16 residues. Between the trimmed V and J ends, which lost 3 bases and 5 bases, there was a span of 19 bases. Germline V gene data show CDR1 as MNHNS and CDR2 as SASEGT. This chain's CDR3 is CASSDRWGQMIYGYTF. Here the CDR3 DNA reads TGTGCCAGCAGTGATAGGTGGGGGCAGATGATTTATGGCTACACCTTC.

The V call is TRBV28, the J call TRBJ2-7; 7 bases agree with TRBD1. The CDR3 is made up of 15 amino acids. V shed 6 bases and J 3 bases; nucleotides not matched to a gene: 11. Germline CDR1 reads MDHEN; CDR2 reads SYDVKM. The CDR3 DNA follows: TGTGCCAGCAGCCCCGGGGACAGTGTGGTCTACGAGCAGTACTTC. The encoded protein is CASSPGDSVVYEQYF.

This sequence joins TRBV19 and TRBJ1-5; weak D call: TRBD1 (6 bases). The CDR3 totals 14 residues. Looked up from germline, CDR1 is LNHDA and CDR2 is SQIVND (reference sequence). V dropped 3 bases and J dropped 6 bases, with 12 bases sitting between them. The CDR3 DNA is TGTGCCAGTAGTATGGGGGCGCAGGGTCAGCCCCAGCATTTT. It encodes CASSMGAQGQPQHF.

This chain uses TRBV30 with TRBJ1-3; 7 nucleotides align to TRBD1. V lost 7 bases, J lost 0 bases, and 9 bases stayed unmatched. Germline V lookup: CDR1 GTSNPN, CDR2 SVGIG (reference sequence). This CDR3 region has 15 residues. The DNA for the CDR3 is TGTGCCTCCCAGGGGACAGCGAGCTCTGGAAACACCATATATTTT. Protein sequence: CASQGTASSGNTIYF.

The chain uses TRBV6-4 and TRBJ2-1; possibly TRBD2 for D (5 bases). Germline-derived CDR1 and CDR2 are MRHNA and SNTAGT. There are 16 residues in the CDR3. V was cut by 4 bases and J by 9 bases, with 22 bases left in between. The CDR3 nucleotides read TGTGCCAGCAGTGCCACCCGGGATCCCAAGCTGGGTGAGCAGTTCTTC. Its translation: CASSATRDPKLGEQFF.

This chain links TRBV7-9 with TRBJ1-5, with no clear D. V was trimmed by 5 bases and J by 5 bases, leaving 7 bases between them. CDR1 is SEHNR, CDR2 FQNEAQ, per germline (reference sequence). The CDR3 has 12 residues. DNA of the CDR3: TGTGCCAGCAGCCAGCTAGATCAGCCCCAGCATTTT. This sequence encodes CASSQLDQPQHF.

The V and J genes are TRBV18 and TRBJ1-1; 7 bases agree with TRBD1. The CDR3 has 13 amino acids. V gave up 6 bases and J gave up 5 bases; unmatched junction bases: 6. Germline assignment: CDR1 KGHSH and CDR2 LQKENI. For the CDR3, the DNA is TGTGCCAGCTCTCAGACAGGGTGGACTGAAGCTTTCTTT. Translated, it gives CASSQTGWTEAFF.

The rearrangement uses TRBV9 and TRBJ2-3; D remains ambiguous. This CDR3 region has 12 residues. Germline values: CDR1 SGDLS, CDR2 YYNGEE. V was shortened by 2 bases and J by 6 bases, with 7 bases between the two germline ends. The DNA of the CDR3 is TGTGCCAGCAGCGTTTCCCTTGATACGCAGTATTTT. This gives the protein CASSVSLDTQYF.

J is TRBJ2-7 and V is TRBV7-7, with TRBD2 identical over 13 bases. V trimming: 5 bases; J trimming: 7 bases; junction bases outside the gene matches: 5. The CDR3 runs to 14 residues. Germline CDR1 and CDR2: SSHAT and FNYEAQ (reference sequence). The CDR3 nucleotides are TGTGCCAGCAGCCCGACGGGACTAGCGGGGGAGCAGTACTTC. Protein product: CASSPTGLAGEQYF.

The CDR3 sequence is CASSTGKGFAEAFF. The CDR3 DNA reads as TGCGCCAGCTCCACGGGAAAGGGATTCGCTGAAGCTTTCTTT. The rearrangement links TRBV5-1 to TRBJ1-1; D is unclear. Trimming stripped 7 bases from V and 6 bases from J, with 19 bases between. The CDR3 runs 14 residues. Germline CDR1 reads SGHRS; CDR2 reads YFSETQ.

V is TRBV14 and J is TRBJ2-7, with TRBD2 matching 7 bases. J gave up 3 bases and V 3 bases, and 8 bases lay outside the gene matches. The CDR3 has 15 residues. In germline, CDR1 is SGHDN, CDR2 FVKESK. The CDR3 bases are TGTGCCAGCAGCCACTTTGACGGGGGGAACTACGAGCAGTACTTC. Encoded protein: CASSHFDGGNYEQYF.

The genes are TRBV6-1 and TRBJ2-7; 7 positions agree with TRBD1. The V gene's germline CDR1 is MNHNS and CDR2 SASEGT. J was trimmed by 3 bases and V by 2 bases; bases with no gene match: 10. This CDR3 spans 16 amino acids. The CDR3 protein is CASSELSGQLRYEQYF. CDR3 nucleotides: TGTGCCAGCAGTGAACTATCGGGACAGCTACGCTACGAGCAGTACTTC.

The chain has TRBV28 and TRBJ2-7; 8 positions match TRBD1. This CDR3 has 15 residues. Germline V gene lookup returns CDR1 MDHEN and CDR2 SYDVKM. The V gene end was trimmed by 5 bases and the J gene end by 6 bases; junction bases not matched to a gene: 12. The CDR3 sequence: CASSSKRQGPGEQYF. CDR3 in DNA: TGTGCCAGCAGTAGTAAACGACAGGGGCCTGGCGAGCAGTACTTC.

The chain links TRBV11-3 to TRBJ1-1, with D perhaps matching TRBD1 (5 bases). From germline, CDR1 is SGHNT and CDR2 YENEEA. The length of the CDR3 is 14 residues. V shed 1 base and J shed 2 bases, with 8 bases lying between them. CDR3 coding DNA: TGTGCCAGCAGCTTAGGGACAAGTAACACTGAAGCTTTCTTT. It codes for CASSLGTSNTEAFF.

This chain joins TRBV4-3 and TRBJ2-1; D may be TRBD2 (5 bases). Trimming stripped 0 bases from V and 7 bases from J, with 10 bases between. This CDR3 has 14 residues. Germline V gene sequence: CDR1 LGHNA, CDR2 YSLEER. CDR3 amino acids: CASSQERVRNEQFF. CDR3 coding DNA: TGCGCCAGCAGCCAAGAGCGGGTCAGGAATGAGCAGTTCTTC.

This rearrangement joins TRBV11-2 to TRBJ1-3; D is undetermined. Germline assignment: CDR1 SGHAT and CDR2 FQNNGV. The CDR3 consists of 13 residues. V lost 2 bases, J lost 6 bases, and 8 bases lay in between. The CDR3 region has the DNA TGTGCCAGCAGCTTATACCAGGAAAACACCATATATTTT. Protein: CASSLYQENTIYF. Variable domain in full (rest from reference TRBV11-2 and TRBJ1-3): EAGVAQSPRYKIIEKRQSVAFWCNPISGHATLYWYQQILGQGPKLLIQFQNNGVVDDSQLPKDRFSAERLKGVDSTLKIQPAKLEDSAVYLCASSLYQENTIYFGEGSWLTVV.

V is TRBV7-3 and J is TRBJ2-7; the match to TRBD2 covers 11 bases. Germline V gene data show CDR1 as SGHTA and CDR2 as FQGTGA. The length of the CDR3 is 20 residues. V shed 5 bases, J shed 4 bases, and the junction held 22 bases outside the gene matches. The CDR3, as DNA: TGTGCCAGCAGCACACTATACCGATACCTAGCGGGGGGTCATGAATACGAGCAGTACTTC. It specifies CASSTLYRYLAGGHEYEQYF.

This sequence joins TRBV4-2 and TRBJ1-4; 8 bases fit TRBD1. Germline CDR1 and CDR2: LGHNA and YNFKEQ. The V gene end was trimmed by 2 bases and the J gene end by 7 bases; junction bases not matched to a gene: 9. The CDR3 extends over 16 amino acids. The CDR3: CASSQTFSDRVEKLFF. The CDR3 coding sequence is TGTGCCAGCAGCCAAACATTCTCGGACAGGGTTGAAAAACTGTTTTTT.

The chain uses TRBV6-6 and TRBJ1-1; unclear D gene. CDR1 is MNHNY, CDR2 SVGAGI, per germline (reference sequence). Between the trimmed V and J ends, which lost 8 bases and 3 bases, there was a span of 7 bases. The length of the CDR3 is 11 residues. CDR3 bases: TGTGCCAGCTCAACAGACACTGAAGCTTTCTTT. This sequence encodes CASSTDTEAFF.

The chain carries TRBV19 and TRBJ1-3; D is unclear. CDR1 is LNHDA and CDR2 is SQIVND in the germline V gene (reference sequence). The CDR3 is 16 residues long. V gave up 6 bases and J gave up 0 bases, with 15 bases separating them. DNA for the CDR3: TGTGCCAGTAGGCGGGAGTCTGCATACTCTGGAAACACCATATATTTT. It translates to CASRRESAYSGNTIYF.

The CDR3 sequence: CASSNPGNTEAFF. In DNA form, the CDR3 reads TGTGCCAGCAGCAACCCGGGGAACACTGAAGCTTTCTTT. The chain joins TRBV7-9 to TRBJ1-1; D gene uncertain. This CDR3 is built from 13 residues. V lost 5 bases and J lost 1, with 8 bases in between. CDR1 is SEHNR and CDR2 is FQNEAQ in the germline V gene (reference sequence).

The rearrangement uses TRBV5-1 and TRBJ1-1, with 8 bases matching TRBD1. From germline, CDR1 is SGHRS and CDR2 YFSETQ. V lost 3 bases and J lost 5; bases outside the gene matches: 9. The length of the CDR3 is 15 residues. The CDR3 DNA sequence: TGCGCCAGCAGCTGGGCAGGGGGCGGTGGGACTGAAGCTTTCTTT. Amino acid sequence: CASSWAGGGGTEAFF. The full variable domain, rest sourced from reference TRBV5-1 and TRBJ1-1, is KAGVTQTPRYLIKTRGQQVTLSCSPISGHRSVSWYQQTPGQGLQFLFEYFSETQRNKGNFPGRFSGRQFSNSRSEMNVSTLELGDSALYLCASSWAGGGGTEAFFGQGTRLTVV.

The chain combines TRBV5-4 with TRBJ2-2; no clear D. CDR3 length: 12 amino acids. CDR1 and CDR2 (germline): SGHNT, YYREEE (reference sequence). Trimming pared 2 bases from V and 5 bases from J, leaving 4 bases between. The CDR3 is CASSFGTGELFF. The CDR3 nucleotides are TGTGCCAGCAGCTTCGGTACCGGGGAGCTGTTTTTT.

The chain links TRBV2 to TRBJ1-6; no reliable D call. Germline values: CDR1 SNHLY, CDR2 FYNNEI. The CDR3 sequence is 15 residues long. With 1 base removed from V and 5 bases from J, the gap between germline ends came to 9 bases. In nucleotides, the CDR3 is TGTGCCAGCAGTGAAGGAGGGTCGGATAATTCACCCCTCCACTTT. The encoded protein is CASSEGGSDNSPLHF.

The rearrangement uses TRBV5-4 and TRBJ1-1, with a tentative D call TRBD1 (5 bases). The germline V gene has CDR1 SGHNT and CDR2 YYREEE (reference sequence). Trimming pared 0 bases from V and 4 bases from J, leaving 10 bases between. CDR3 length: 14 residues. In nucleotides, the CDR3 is TGTGCCAGCAGCTTGGGTCGGGGGACCACTGAAGCTTTCTTT. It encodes CASSLGRGTTEAFF.

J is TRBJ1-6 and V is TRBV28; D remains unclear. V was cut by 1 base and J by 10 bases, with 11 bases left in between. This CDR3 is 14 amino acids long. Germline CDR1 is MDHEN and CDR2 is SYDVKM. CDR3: CASSLLGGSSPLHF. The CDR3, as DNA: TGTGCCAGCAGTTTATTGGGAGGGAGCTCACCCCTCCACTTT.